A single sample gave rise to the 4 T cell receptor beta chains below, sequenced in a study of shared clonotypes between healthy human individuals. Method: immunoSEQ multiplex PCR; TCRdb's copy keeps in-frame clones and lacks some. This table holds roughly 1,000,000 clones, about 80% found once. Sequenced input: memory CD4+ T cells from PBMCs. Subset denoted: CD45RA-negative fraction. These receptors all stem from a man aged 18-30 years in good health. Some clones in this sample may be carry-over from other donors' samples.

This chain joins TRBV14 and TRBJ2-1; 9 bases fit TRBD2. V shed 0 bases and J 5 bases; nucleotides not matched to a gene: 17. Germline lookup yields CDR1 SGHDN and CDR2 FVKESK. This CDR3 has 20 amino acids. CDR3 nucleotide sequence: TGTGCCAGCAGCCAAGATAGGAATTGGGCTAGCGGGAAAATAGACAATGAGCAGTTCTTC. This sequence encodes CASSQDRNWASGKIDNEQFF. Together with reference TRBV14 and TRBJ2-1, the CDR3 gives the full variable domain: EAGVTQFPSHSVIEKGQTVTLRCDPISGHDNLYWYRRVMGKEIKFLLHFVKESKQDESGMPNNRFLAERTGGTYSTLKVQPAELEDSGVYFCASSQDRNWASGKIDNEQFFGPGTRLTVL.

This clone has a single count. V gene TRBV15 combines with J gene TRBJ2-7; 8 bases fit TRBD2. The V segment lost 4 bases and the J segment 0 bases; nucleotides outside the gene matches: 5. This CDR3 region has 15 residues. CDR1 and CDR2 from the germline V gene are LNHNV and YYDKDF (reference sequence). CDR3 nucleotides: TGTGCCACCAGCAAGGGACTAGGGCGCTCCTACGAGCAGTACTTC. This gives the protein CATSKGLGRSYEQYF.

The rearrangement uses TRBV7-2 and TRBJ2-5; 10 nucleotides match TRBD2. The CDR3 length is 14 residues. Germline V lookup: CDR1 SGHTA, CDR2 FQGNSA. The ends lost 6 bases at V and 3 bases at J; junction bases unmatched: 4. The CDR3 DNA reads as TGTGCCAGCAGTTCTAGCGGGAGAAAAGAGACCCAGTACTTC. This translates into CASSSSGRKETQYF.

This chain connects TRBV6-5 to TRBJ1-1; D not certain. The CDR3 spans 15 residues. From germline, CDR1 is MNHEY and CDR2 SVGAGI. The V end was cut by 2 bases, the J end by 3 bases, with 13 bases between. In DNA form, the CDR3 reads TGTGCCAGCAGTTACCAGGCGACTACATACACTGAAGCTTTCTTT. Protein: CASSYQATTYTEAFF.